The clone carrying this TCR beta chain was counted many times. The source of the sample is a study of identical twins. Germline V gene sequence: CDR1 DFQATT, CDR2 SNEGSKA (reference sequence). There are 15 residues in the CDR3. J was trimmed by 7 bases and V by 6 bases; bases with no gene match: 14. One entry per CDR3 protein results from TCRdb running MiXCR on the 5' RACE reads. The table includes about 340,000 distinct CDR3 sequences, 9% to 15% detected once. The same sample was also used in a study of yellow fever vaccine responses in identical twins.

The chain joins TRBV20-1 to TRBJ2-1; 8 nucleotides align to TRBD2. The sample was CD8+ T cells sorted from blood. This receptor was obtained from a woman younger than 35 in good health. In nucleotides, the CDR3 is TGCAGTGCCAACTTCGCCGGGGGGGCCATAAATGAGCAGTTCTTC. It is translated as CSANFAGGAINEQFF.